What follows are 12 T cell receptor beta chains derived from one specimen sequenced in a study of neurological immune-mediated disorders (dated by TCRdb to the late 2010s). The sample's time point label, decoded: longitudinal time-point 1 (baseline). The library was made by 5' RACE. Instrument used: Illumina HiSeq 2500. TCRdb ran its own pipeline on the public reads, namely fastp trimming at Q25 and MiXCR clone calling, and kept in-frame beta chains. Merged by CDR3 protein, the rows form single entries marked with the most common genes and DNA. Recorded for this sample are 55,000 to 80,000 distinct CDR3 sequences; approximately 15% of them occurred a single time. The leading ten clones occupy approximately 4.2% of the sample. The material sequenced was PBMCs. These receptor sequences come from a female donor with HTLV-1-associated myelopathy (HAM/TSP).

In its sample, this clonotype was seen many times. J is TRBJ2-3 and V is TRBV20-1, with 10 bases that match TRBD2. V lost 0 bases and J lost 3; bases outside the gene matches: 6. CDR3 length: 16 residues. Germline CDR1 is DFQATT and CDR2 is SNEGSKA (reference sequence). The chain's CDR3 is CSARDQRGGQTDTQYF. The CDR3 DNA reads TGCAGTGCTAGAGACCAGCGGGGGGGCCAAACAGATACGCAGTATTTT.

About this clonotype itself: A clone one base away is much larger, so this may be a read error. This chain joins TRBV7-9 and TRBJ1-1; 7 bases align to TRBD1. V dropped 0 bases and J dropped 8; count of bases not matched to a gene: 6. Germline lookup yields CDR1 SEHNR and CDR2 FQNEAQ (reference sequence). CDR3 length: 14 amino acids. For the CDR3, the DNA is TGTGCCAGCAGCTTAGCGACAGGGACTGGCGAAGCTTTCTTT. Translated, it gives CASSLATGTGEAFF. The full variable domain, with the rest looked up from reference TRBV7-9 and TRBJ1-1, is DTGVSQNPRHKITKRGQNVTFRCDPISEHNRLYWYRQTLGQGPEFLTYFQNEAQLEKSRLLSDRFSAERPKGSFSTLEIQRTEQGDSAMYLCASSLATGTGEAFFGQGTRLTVV.

The table lists this clonotype with many counts. As DNA, the CDR3 is TGTGCCAGCAGGGAGAATGAAAAACTGTTTTTT. It specifies CASRENEKLFF. This rearrangement joins TRBV2 to TRBJ1-4; D is unclear. The CDR3 spans 11 residues. Trimming stripped 6 bases from V and 5 bases from J, with 4 bases between. Looked up from germline, CDR1 is SNHLY and CDR2 is FYNNEI.

This clonotype is judged medium-sized. The V gene is TRBV20-1, the J gene TRBJ2-4; D tentatively reads TRBD1 or TRBD2 (6 bases each). CDR3 length: 13 residues. Germline lookup yields CDR1 DFQATT and CDR2 SNEGSKA (reference sequence). V was shortened by 1 base and J by 7 bases, with 11 bases between the two germline ends. This CDR3 is CSARGEGGNIQYF. DNA for the CDR3: TGCAGTGCTAGAGGGGAAGGGGGGAACATTCAGTACTTC.

This clonotype was counted between two and nine times. The chain carries TRBV5-5 and TRBJ1-2; 9 bases match TRBD1. V was clipped by 5 bases and J by 3 bases; unmatched bases: 8. Germline V CDR1 and CDR2: SGHKS, YYEKEE (reference sequence). This CDR3 spans 15 amino acids. In DNA form, the CDR3 reads TGTGCCAGCAGGGGGGACAGGGCATCCCACTATGGCTACACCTTC. This translates into CASRGDRASHYGYTF.

This clonotype occurred a few times. V gene TRBV11-2 combines with J gene TRBJ2-5; D is undetermined. The CDR3 totals 12 residues. The ends were cut back, 5 bases at V and 4 bases at J, with 8 bases in the middle. Germline CDR1 is SGHAT and CDR2 is FQNNGV. CDR3 residues: CASSPPRETQYF. CDR3 sequence (DNA): TGTGCCAGCAGCCCACCAAGAGAGACCCAGTACTTC.

There are many counts of this clonotype. The chain is built from TRBV5-1 and TRBJ2-2, with TRBD1 as a possible D gene (6 bases). V was shortened by 4 bases and J by 1 base, with 8 bases between the two germline ends. CDR1 SGHRS and CDR2 YFSETQ come from the germline V gene. This CDR3 has 14 residues. The chain's CDR3 is CASSATGNTGELFF. CDR3 bases: TGCGCCAGCAGCGCGACAGGGAACACCGGGGAGCTGTTTTTT. The full variable domain, with the rest looked up from reference TRBV5-1 and TRBJ2-2, is KAGVTQTPRYLIKTRGQQVTLSCSPISGHRSVSWYQQTPGQGLQFLFEYFSETQRNKGNFPGRFSGRQFSNSRSEMNVSTLELGDSALYLCASSATGNTGELFFGEGSRLTVL.

This clonotype was recorded at least ten times. The CDR3 sequence is CASIAGQGASEQYF. The CDR3 coding sequence is TGTGCCAGCATCGCCGGACAGGGGGCCTCCGAGCAGTACTTC. The rearrangement uses TRBV12-3 or TRBV12-4 and TRBJ2-7; 11 positions agree with TRBD1. The CDR3 is 14 residues long. The V gene end was trimmed by 7 bases and the J gene end by 6 bases; junction bases not matched to a gene: 8.

This clonotype has ten or more counts. This rearrangement joins TRBV25-1 to TRBJ2-1; weak D call: TRBD2 (7 bases). V was trimmed by 8 bases and J by 6 bases, leaving 20 bases between them. CDR3 length: 15 amino acids. CDR1 and CDR2 (germline): MGHDK, SYGVNS. The CDR3: CASGPRGPPGNEQFF. The DNA of the CDR3 is TGTGCCAGCGGACCGCGGGGGCCGCCGGGCAATGAGCAGTTCTTC. Together with reference TRBV25-1 and TRBJ2-1, the CDR3 gives the full variable domain: EADIYQTPRYLVIGTGKKITLECSQTMGHDKMYWYQQDPGMELHLIHYSYGVNSTEKGDLSSESTVSRIRTEHFPLTLESARPSHTSQYLCASGPRGPPGNEQFFGPGTRLTVL.

This clonotype was detected ten times or more. This chain joins TRBV20-1 and TRBJ1-1; D is perhaps TRBD1 (5 bases). Per the germline V gene, CDR1 is DFQATT and CDR2 is SNEGSKA (reference sequence). This CDR3 has 13 residues. V lost 6 bases and J lost 1, with 12 bases in between. The DNA of the CDR3 is TGCAGTGCCGATCGGACAACGAACACTGAAGCTTTCTTT. It specifies CSADRTTNTEAFF.

This clonotype was seen repeatedly, ten times or more. The V gene is TRBV12-3 or TRBV12-4, the J gene TRBJ2-7; TRBD2 is a possible D gene (5 bases). Between the trimmed V and J ends, which lost 2 bases and 6 bases, there was a span of 8 bases. CDR3 length: 12 amino acids. This chain's CDR3 is CASSLLDFEQYF. CDR3 nucleotide sequence: TGTGCCAGCAGTTTACTGGACTTCGAGCAGTACTTC.

This clonotype appeared many times. V and J are TRBV7-6 and TRBJ2-3, with D possibly called TRBD1 or TRBD2 (5 bases each). Germline assignment: CDR1 SGHVS and CDR2 FNYEAQ. V lost 4 bases, J lost 2 bases, and 13 bases lay in between. This CDR3 spans 15 amino acids. CDR3 protein: CASSSGTLTTDTQYF. CDR3 nucleotide sequence: TGTGCCAGCAGCTCCGGGACGTTAACCACAGATACGCAGTATTTT.